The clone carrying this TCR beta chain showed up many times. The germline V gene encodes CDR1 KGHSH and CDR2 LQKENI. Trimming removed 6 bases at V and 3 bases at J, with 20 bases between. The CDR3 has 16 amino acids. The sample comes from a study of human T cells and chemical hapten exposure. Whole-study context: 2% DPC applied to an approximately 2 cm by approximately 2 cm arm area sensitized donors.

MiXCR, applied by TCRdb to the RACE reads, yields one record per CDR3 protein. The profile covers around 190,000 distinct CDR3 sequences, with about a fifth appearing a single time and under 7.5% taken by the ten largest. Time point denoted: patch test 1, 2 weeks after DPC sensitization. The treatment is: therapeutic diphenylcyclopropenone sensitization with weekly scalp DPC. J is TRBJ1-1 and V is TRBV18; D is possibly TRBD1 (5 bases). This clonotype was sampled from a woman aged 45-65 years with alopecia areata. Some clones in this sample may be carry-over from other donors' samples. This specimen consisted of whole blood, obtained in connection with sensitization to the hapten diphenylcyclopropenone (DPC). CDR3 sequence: CASSPKSWGGDTEAFF. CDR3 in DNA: TGTGCCAGCTCCCCCAAATCCTGGGGAGGGGACACTGAAGCTTTCTTT.